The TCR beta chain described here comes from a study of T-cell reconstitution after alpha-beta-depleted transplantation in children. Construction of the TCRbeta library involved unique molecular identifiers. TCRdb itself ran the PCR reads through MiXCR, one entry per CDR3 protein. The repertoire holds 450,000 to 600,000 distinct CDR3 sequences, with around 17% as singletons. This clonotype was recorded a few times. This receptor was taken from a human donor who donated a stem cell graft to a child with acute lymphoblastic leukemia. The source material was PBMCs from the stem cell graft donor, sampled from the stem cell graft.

The CDR3 reads CASSPRDRAYGYTF. CDR3 bases: TGTGCCAGCAGCCCCCGGGACAGGGCTTATGGCTACACCTTC. V gene TRBV27 combines with J gene TRBJ1-2; 9 bases are a match to TRBD1. V was clipped by 6 bases and J by 5 bases; unmatched bases: 7. Germline V lookup: CDR1 MNHEY, CDR2 SMNVEV (reference sequence). The CDR3 loop spans 14 amino acids.